A single sample gave rise to the 6 T cell receptor beta chains below, sequenced in a study of beta chain features in type 1 diabetes. Points from the study as a whole: Researchers report that Type 1 diabetes patients had moderately but significantly shorter TCRB CDR3s across all four CD4+ subsets.

The isolated RNA, all of it, was reverse transcribed, so expressed TCRB transcripts were what got sequenced. Method: immunoSEQ multiplex PCR; TCRdb's copy keeps in-frame clones and lacks some. Of hundreds of thousands of clones listed, 11% to 15% were seen once; the top ten hold just under 0.04%. These receptors' antigens are unknown. The sequenced sample was naive CD4+ T cells from blood. All receptors derive from a man aged 18 to 30 with type 1 diabetes.

This chain joins TRBV4-3 and TRBJ2-3; 8 nucleotides line up with TRBD2. CDR1 is LGHNA, CDR2 YSLEER, per germline. The CDR3 has 15 residues. V shed 0 bases, J shed 7 bases, and the junction held 6 bases outside the gene matches. The DNA for the CDR3 is TGCGCCAGCAGCCAAGAGCCAGCGGGAGCCAATACGCAGTATTTT. Protein: CASSQEPAGANTQYF.

This clone occurred a few times. The rearrangement links TRBV6-1 to TRBJ2-1; D unresolved. Germline V gene data show CDR1 as MNHNS and CDR2 as SASEGT. The V end lost 7 bases, the J end lost 0 bases, and 10 bases lay between the germline ends. The CDR3 is 14 amino acids. In DNA form, the CDR3 reads TGTGCCAGCAAGAAGTCGAGCTCCTACAATGAGCAGTTCTTC. Translation: CASKKSSSYNEQFF.

This clone showed up just a few times. The chain couples TRBV25-1 to TRBJ1-4; the D gene is possibly TRBD1 (6 bases). This CDR3 comprises 13 residues. The germline gives CDR1 MGHDK, CDR2 SYGVNS. The ends were cut back, 8 bases at V and 7 bases at J, with 14 bases in the middle. CDR3 residues: CASCGQFGEKLFF. DNA for the CDR3: TGTGCCAGCTGTGGACAGTTTGGTGAAAAACTGTTTTTT.

This clone has a handful of counts. The chain combines TRBV15 with TRBJ2-5; 7 positions match TRBD1. This CDR3 region has 15 residues. Germline V gene sequence: CDR1 LNHNV, CDR2 YYDKDF (reference sequence). With V trimmed by 5 bases and J by 3 bases, 9 bases remained unmatched. For the CDR3, the DNA is TGTGCCACCAGCTGGAACTGGGACAGTAAAGAGACCCAGTACTTC. This encodes CATSWNWDSKETQYF.

The V gene is TRBV7-9, the J gene TRBJ1-5; TRBD1 matches at 7 bases. This CDR3 has 16 residues. V shed 5 bases and J 2 bases; nucleotides not matched to a gene: 9. Per the germline V gene, CDR1 is SEHNR and CDR2 is FQNEAQ (reference sequence). The CDR3 loop reads CASSPSGGSGNQPQHF. DNA for the CDR3: TGTGCCAGCAGCCCGTCAGGGGGGAGTGGCAATCAGCCCCAGCATTTT.

This sequence joins TRBV5-1 and TRBJ1-2; D perhaps matches TRBD1 (6 bases). This CDR3 contains 14 residues. The germline V and J ends were trimmed by 2 bases and 5 bases, with 13 bases remaining between them. Germline values: CDR1 SGHRS, CDR2 YFSETQ. CDR3 bases: TGCGCCAGCAGCTTAACAGGGATTGAGTATGGCTACACCTTC. This encodes CASSLTGIEYGYTF.